This TCR beta chain was captured in a study of early T cells in non-severe SARS-CoV-2 infection. About the research overall: Bulk RNA taken from unsorted whole blood was sequenced, leaving chains unpaired. General study findings and limits: VDJdb matches were skewed toward anti-spike CD8 T cell responses.

Individual cDNA molecules received unique molecular identifiers. TCRdb redid the calling of the 5' RACE reads with MiXCR, one entry per CDR3 protein. Here the sample spans 45,000 to 60,000 distinct CDR3 sequences, approximately 9.7% being singletons. Germline CDR1 reads SGHDT; CDR2 reads YYEEEE. Unmatched junction bases numbered 14, after V lost 3 bases and J lost 10 bases. The CDR3 sequence is 17 residues long. This clonotype was picked up a small number of times. The antigen remains unidentified. The J gene is TRBJ1-6, the V gene TRBV5-6, with 9 bases that match TRBD1. Sequenced sample: whole blood. This clonotype was sampled from an adult who was a healthcare worker with PCR-confirmed SARS-CoV-2 infection or an uninfected control (not recorded which). CDR3 bases: TGTGCCAGCAGCTGGCAGGGAACCGGGACAGGGCGATCACCCCTCCACTTT. This translates into CASSWQGTGTGRSPLHF.